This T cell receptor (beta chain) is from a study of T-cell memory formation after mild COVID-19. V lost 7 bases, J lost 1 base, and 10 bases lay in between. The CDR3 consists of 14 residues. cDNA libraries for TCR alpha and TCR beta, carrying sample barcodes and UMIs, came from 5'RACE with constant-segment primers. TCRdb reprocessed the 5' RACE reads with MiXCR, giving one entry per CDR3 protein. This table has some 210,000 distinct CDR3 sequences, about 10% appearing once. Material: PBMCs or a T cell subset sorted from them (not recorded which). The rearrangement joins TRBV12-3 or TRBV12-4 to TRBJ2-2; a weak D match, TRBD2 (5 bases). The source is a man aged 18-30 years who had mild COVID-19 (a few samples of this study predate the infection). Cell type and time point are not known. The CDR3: CASTPGLNTGELFF. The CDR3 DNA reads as TGTGCCAGCACCCCCGGACTGAACACCGGGGAGCTGTTTTTT.